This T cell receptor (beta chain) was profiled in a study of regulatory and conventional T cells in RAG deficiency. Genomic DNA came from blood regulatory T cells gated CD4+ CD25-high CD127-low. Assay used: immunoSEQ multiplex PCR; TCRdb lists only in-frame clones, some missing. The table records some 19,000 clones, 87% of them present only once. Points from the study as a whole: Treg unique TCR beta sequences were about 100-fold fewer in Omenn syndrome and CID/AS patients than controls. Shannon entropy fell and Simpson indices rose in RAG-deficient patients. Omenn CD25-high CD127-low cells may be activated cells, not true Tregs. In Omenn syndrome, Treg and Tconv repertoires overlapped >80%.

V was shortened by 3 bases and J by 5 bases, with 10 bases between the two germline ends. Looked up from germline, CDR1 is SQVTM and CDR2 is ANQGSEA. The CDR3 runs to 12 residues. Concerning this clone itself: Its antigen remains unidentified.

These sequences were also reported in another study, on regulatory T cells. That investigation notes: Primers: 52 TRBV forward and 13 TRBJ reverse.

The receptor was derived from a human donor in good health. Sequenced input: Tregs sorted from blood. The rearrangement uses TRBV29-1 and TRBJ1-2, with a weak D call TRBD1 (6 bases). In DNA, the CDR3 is TGCAGCGTTGAGCGGACAGCTTATGGCTACACCTTC. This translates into CSVERTAYGYTF.